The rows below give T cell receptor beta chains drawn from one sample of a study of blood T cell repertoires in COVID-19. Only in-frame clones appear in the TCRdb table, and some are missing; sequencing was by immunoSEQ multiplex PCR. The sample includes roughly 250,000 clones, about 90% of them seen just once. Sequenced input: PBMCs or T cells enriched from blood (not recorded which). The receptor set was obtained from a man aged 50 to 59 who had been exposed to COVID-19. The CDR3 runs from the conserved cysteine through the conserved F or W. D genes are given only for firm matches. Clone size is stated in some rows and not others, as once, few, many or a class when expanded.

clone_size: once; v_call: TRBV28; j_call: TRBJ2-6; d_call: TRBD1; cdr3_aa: CASTNRGGTGDSGANVLTF; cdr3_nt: TGTGCCAGCACCAACCGAGGGGGGACAGGGGACTCTGGGGCCAACGTCCTGACTTTC
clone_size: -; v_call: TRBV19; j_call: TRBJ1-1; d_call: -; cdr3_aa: CASTPFGHTEAFF; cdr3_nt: TGTGCCAGTACCCCCTTTGGGCACACTGAAGCTTTCTTT
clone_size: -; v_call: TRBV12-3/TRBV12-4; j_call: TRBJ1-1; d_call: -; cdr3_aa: CASSPTGETEAFF; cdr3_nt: TGTGCCAGCAGCCCGACGGGGGAAACTGAAGCTTTCTTT
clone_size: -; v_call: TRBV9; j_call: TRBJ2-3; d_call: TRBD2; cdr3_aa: CASSVAGGATDTQYF; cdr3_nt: TGTGCCAGCAGCGTAGCGGGAGGAGCCACAGATACGCAGTATTTT
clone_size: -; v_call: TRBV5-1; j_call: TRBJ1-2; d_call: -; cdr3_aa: CASSSSGDGYTF; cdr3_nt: TGCGCCAGCAGCTCCTCGGGAGATGGCTACACCTTC
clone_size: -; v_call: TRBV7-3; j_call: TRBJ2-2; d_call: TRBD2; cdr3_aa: CASSPTGLADQVGTGELFF; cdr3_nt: TGTGCCAGCAGCCCGACTGGACTAGCGGATCAAGTGGGCACCGGGGAGCTGTTTTTT
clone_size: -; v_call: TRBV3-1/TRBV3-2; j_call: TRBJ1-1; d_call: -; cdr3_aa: CASSQVWGQTEAFF; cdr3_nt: TGTGCCAGCAGCCAAGTCTGGGGACAAACTGAAGCTTTCTTT
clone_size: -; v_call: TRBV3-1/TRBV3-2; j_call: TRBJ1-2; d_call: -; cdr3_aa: CASSQNYGGGYTF; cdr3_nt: TGTGCCAGCAGCCAAAACTACGGTGGCGGCTACACCTTC
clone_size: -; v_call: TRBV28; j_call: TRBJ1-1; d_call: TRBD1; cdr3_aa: CASSPGQGRTEAFF; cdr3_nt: TGTGCCAGCAGCCCCGGACAGGGAAGGACTGAAGCTTTCTTT
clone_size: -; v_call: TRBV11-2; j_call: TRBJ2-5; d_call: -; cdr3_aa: CASSSFGLLRRETQYF; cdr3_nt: TGTGCCAGCAGCTCATTTGGACTACTGAGGAGGGAGACCCAGTACTTC
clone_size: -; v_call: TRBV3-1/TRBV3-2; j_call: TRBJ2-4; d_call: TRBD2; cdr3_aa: CASSQGSGTLAKNIQYF; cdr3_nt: TGTGCCAGCAGCCAAGGAAGCGGGACCCTAGCCAAAAACATTCAGTACTTC
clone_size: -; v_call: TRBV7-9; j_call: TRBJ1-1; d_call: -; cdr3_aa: CASSLVFDRRDTEAFF; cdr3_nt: TGTGCCAGCAGCTTAGTATTTGACAGGCGGGACACTGAAGCTTTCTTT
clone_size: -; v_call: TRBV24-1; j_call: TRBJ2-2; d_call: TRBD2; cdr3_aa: CATSDHIPGLAIPGELFF; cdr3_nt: TGTGCCACCAGTGATCATATTCCGGGACTAGCGATCCCCGGGGAGCTGTTTTTT
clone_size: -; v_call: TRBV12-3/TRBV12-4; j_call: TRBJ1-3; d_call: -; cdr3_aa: CASSFRQGNTIYF; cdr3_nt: TGTGCCAGCAGTTTTCGCCAGGGAAACACCATATATTTT
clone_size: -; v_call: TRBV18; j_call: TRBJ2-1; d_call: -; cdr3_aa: CASSPPSDSYHEQFF; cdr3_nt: TGTGCCAGCTCACCCCCGTCCGACAGTTACCATGAGCAGTTCTTC
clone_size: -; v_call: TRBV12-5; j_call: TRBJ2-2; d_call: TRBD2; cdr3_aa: CASGLAPPLAGGHTGELFF; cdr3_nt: TGTGCTAGTGGTTTGGCACCCCCTCTAGCGGGAGGGCACACCGGGGAGCTGTTTTTT
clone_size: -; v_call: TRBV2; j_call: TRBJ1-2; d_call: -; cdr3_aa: CASSDWDTWSYNYGYTF; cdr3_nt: TGTGCCAGCAGTGATTGGGACACCTGGAGTTATAACTATGGCTACACCTTC
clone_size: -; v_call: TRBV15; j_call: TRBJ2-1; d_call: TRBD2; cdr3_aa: CATSRGTSGFYNEQFF; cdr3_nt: TGTGCCACCAGCAGAGGGACTAGCGGGTTCTACAATGAGCAGTTCTTC
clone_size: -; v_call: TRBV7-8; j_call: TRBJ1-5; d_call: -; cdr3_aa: CASSLSGANNQPQHF; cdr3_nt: TGTGCCAGCAGCTTATCAGGGGCGAATAATCAGCCCCAGCATTTT
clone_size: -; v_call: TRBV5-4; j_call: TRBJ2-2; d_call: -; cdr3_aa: CASTPGLNTGELFF; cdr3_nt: TGTGCCAGCACCCCGGGACTGAACACCGGGGAGCTGTTTTTT
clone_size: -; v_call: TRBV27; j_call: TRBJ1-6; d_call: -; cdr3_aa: CASSNTYGQFNSPLHF; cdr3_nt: TGTGCCAGCAGTAACACCTACGGACAGTTTAATTCACCCCTCCACTTT
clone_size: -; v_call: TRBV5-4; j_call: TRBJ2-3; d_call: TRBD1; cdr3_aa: CASSLLGQGTDTQYF; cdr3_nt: TGTGCCAGCAGCTTATTGGGACAGGGCACAGATACGCAGTATTTT
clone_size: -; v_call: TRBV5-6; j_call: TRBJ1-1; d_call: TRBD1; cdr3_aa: CASSPDREPFPTEAFF; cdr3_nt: TGTGCCAGCAGCCCTGACAGGGAGCCTTTCCCCACTGAAGCTTTCTTT
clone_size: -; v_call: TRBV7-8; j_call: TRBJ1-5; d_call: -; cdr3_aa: CASSQTQVYQPQHF; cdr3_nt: TGTGCCAGCAGCCAGACACAGGTGTATCAGCCCCAGCATTTT
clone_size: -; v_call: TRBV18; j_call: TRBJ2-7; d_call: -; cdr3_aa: CASSRSSYEQYF; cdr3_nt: TGTGCCAGCTCACGGAGCTCCTACGAGCAGTACTTC
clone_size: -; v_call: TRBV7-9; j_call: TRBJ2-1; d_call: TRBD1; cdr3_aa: CASSLRQGPYNEQFF; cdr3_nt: TGTGCCAGCAGCCTAAGACAGGGCCCCTACAATGAGCAGTTCTTC
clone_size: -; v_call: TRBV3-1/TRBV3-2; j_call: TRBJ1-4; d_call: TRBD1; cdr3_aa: CASSRGQEATNEKLFF; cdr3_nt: TGTGCCAGCAGCCGGGGACAGGAAGCAACTAATGAAAAACTGTTTTTT
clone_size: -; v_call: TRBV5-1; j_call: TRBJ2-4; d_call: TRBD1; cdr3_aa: CASSWGTGDRNIQYF; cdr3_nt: TGCGCCAGCAGCTGGGGGACAGGGGACCGTAACATTCAGTACTTC
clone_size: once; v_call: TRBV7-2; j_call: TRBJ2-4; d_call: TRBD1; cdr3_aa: CASSLGRGQQKTKNIQYF; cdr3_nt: TGTGCCAGCAGCTTAGGAAGGGGACAGCAAAAAACCAAAAACATTCAGTACTTC
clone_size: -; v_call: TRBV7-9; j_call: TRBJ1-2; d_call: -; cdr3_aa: CASTQSGSRYTF; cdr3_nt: TGTGCCAGCACCCAATCTGGGAGTCGGTACACCTTC
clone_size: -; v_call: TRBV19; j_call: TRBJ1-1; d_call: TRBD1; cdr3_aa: CASSIEAGGTEAFF; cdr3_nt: TGTGCCAGTAGTATAGAGGCAGGGGGCACTGAAGCTTTCTTT
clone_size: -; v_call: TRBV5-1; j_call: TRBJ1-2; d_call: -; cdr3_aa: CASSLAWGDGYTF; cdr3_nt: TGCGCCAGCAGCTTGGCCTGGGGGGACGGCTACACCTTC
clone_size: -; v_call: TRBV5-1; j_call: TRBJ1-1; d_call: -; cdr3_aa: CASSPPLTGTEAFF; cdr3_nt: TGCGCCAGCAGCCCCCCCCTTACAGGAACTGAAGCTTTCTTT
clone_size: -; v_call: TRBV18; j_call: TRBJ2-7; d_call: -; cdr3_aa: CASSPGAFNYEQYF; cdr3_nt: TGTGCCAGCTCACCGGGAGCCTTTAACTACGAGCAGTACTTC
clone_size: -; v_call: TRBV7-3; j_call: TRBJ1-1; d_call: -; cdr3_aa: CASSLYRVDTEAFF; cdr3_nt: TGTGCCAGCAGCTTATACAGGGTGGACACTGAAGCTTTCTTT
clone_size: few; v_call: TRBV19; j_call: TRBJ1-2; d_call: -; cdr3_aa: CASIPVEGPHGANYGYTF; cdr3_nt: TGTGCCAGTATTCCGGTGGAGGGCCCGCATGGGGCTAACTATGGCTACACCTTC
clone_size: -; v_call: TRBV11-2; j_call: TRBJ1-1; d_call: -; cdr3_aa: CASSLDLGWTVAFF; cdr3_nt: TGTGCCAGCAGCTTAGATCTAGGGTGGACAGTTGCTTTCTTT
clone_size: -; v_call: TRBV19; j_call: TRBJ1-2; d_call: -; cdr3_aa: CASSLRNSLYGYTF; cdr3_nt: TGTGCCAGTAGCCTCCGGAACAGCTTGTATGGCTACACCTTC
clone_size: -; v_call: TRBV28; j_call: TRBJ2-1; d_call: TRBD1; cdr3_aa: CASSSWGQLPVEQFF; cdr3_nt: TGTGCCAGCAGCTCCTGGGGACAGCTCCCCGTGGAGCAGTTCTTC
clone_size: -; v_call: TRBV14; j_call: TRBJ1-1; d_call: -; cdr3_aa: CASSPHWEFFF; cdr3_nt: TGTGCCAGCAGCCCCCATTGGGAGTTCTTCTTT
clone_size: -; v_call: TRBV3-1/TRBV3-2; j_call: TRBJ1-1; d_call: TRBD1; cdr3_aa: CASSQGYRGFTEAFF; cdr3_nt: TGTGCCAGCAGCCAAGGGTACAGGGGATTTACTGAAGCTTTCTTT
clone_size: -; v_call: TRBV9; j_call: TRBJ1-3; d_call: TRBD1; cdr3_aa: CASNVGTGGLSGNTIYF; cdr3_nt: TGTGCCAGCAACGTTGGGACAGGGGGCCTAAGTGGAAACACCATATATTTT
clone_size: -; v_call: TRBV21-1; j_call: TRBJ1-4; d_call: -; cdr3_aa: CASPKREGDKTTNEKLFF; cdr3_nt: TGTGCCAGCCCCAAAAGAGAGGGGGACAAAACAACTAATGAAAAACTGTTTTTT
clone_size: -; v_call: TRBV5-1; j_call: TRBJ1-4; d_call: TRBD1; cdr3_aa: CASSGQGATNEKLFF; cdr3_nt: TGCGCCAGCAGCGGACAGGGGGCGACTAATGAAAAACTGTTTTTT
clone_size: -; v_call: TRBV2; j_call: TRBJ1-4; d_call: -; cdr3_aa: CASSDLDEKLFF; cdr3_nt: TGTGCCAGCAGTGATTTAGATGAAAAACTGTTTTTT
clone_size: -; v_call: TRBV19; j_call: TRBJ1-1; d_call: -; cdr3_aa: CASSIGENTEAFF; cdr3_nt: TGTGCCAGTAGTATAGGAGAGAACACTGAAGCTTTCTTT
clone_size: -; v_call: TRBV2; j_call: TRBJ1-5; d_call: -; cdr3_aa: CASAKELFPYSNQPQHF; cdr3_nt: TGTGCCAGCGCCAAGGAGCTCTTTCCCTATAGCAATCAGCCCCAGCATTTT